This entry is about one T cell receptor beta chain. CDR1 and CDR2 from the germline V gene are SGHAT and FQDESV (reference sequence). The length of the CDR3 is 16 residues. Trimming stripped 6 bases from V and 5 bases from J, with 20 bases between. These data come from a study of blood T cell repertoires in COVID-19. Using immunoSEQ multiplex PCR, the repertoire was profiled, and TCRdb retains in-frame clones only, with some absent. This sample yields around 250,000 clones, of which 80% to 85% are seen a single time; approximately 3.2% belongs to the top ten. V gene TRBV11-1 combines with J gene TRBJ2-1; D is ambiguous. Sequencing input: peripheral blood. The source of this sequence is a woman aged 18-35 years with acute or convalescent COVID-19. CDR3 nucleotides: TGTGCCAGCAGGTTGCGTTTGAGCCTCTCAAACAATGAGCAGTTCTTC. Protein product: CASRLRLSLSNNEQFF. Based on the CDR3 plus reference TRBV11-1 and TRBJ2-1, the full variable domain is EAEVAQSPRYKITEKSQAVAFWCDPISGHATLYWYRQILGQGPELLVQFQDESVVDDSQLPKDRFSAERLKGVDSTLKIQPAELGDSAMYLCASRLRLSLSNNEQFFGPGTRLTVL.